The present TCR beta chain was sequenced within a study of tumor and adjacent non-tumor tissue in lung cancer. Study-wide background: Each sample yielded a few million productive TCRbeta reads on average. Study results and caveats: Significantly higher TCR diversity was found in tumor than normal lung. Shorter survival was associated with higher TCR diversity in tumors. Top 100 clones took a larger repertoire share in normal lung.

On this clonotype itself: What it binds is not known. A much larger clone lies a single base off, so this may be a read error.

Three rounds of nested PCR, following a modified ARM-PCR protocol, produced the TCRbeta library. TCRdb re-derived calls from the multiplex PCR reads in MiXCR, one entry per CDR3 protein. Among roughly 69,000 distinct CDR3 sequences, around three quarters were seen once, and the ten largest hold less than 50%. No cell sorting was done before RNA was extracted from the tissue. Distant lung tissue was collected more than 3 cm away from the tumor edge. The CDR3 sequence is 11 residues long. Germline lookup yields CDR1 SGHVS and CDR2 FQNEAQ. The TCR sequence derives from a man in his 60s with non-small cell lung cancer. The rearrangement uses TRBV7-8 and TRBJ1-1; no reliable D call. Sequencing was done on a sample of distant non-tumor lung tissue. The CDR3 is CTSRNRTEAFF. In DNA form, the CDR3 reads TGTACCAGCCGAAATAGGACTGAAGCTTTCTTT.